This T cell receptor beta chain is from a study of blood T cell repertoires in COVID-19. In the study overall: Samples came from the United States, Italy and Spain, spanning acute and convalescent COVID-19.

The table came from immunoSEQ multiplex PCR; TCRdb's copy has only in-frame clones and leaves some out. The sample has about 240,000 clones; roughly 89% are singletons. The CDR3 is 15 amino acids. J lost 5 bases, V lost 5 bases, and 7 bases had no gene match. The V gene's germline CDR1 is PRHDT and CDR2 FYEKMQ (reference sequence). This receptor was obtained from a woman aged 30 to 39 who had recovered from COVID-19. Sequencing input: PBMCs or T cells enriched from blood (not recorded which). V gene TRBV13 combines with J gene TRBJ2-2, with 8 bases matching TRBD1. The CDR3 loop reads CASSPDRGGTGELFF. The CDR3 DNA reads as TGTGCCAGCAGCCCTGACAGGGGAGGTACCGGGGAGCTGTTTTTT.